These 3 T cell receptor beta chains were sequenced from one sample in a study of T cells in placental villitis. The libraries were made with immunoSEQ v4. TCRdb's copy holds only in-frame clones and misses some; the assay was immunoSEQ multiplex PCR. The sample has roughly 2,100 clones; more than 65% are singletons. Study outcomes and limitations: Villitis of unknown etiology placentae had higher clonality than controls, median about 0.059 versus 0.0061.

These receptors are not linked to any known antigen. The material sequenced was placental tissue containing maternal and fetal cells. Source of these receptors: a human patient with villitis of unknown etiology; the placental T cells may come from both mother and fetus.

CDR3 loop: CASSHTGTNYEQYF. The CDR3 DNA reads TGTGCCAGCAGCCACACCGGGACTAACTACGAGCAGTACTTC. The chain uses TRBV3-1 (or the pseudogene TRBV3-2) and TRBJ2-7; 7 bases align to TRBD2. CDR3 size: 14 residues. Germline V gene sequence: CDR1 LGHDT, CDR2 YNNKEL (reference sequence). V shed 3 bases and J 3 bases; nucleotides not matched to a gene: 5.

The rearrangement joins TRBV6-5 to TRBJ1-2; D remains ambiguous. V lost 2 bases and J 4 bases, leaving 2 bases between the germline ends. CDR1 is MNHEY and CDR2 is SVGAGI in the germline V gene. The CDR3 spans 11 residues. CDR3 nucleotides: TGTGCCAGCAGTTACCCCTATGGCTACACCTTC. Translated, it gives CASSYPYGYTF.

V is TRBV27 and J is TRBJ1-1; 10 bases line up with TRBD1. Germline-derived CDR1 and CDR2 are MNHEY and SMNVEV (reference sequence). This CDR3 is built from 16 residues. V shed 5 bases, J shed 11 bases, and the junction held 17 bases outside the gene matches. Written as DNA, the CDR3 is TGTGCCAGCAGTCCGCTCCCGACAGGGGGCGCTTTATGGGCTTTCTTT. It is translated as CASSPLPTGGALWAFF.